A single sample gave rise to the 26 T cell receptor beta chains below, sequenced in a study of T cell changes during pregnancy in multiple sclerosis. Sequencing was performed with immunoSEQ multiplex PCR; in TCRdb, only in-frame clones are kept and a portion is missing. Of about 59,000 clones listed, over 90% are singletons. The input for sequencing was CD8+ T cells from peripheral blood mononuclear cells, taken in the third trimester of pregnancy. These receptors were collected from a female donor with multiple sclerosis, enrolled in a pregnancy study.

CDR3 sequence (DNA): TGTGCCAGTAGTGGGACTAGCCACCTGGGCCCAGATACGCAGTATTTT. Translation gives CASSGTSHLGPDTQYF. The rearrangement links TRBV19 to TRBJ2-3; 9 positions match TRBD2. CDR1 is LNHDA and CDR2 is SQIVND in the germline V gene (reference sequence). The CDR3 totals 16 residues. V lost 5 bases, J lost 4 bases, and 10 bases stayed unmatched.

The rearrangement links TRBV5-4 to TRBJ1-2, with 7 bases matching TRBD1. Per germline, CDR1 SGHNT and CDR2 YYREEE (reference sequence). The CDR3 totals 13 residues. V lost 5 bases to trimming and J lost 3 bases; unmatched junction nucleotides: 4. The CDR3 sequence is CASSTGTDYGYTF. The CDR3 bases are TGTGCCAGCAGTACCGGGACAGACTATGGCTACACCTTC.

The genes are TRBV19 and TRBJ2-1; 11 bases map to TRBD2. Unmatched junction bases numbered 1, after V lost 9 bases and J lost 3 bases. The germline gives CDR1 LNHDA, CDR2 SQIVND (reference sequence). This CDR3 contains 13 residues. CDR3 region: CASGTSGYNEQFF. The CDR3 nucleotides are TGTGCCAGCGGGACTAGCGGCTACAATGAGCAGTTCTTC.

The chain uses TRBV19 and TRBJ1-2; 8 nucleotides agree with TRBD1. J lost 3 bases, V lost 9 bases, and 6 bases had no gene match. Germline assignment: CDR1 LNHDA and CDR2 SQIVND (reference sequence). The CDR3 runs 13 residues. The CDR3: CASNPGGHYGYTF. In nucleotides, the CDR3 is TGTGCCAGCAATCCAGGGGGCCACTATGGCTACACCTTC.

J is TRBJ1-2 and V is TRBV15, with 7 bases that match TRBD1. J gave up 2 bases and V 2 bases, and 8 bases lay outside the gene matches. CDR3 size: 16 residues. Germline values: CDR1 LNHNV, CDR2 YYDKDF (reference sequence). The CDR3 here is CATSRTRQGSNYGYTF. DNA of the CDR3: TGTGCCACCAGCAGAACTAGACAGGGTTCGAACTATGGCTACACCTTC.

The chain has TRBV9 and TRBJ2-2, with TRBD1 as a possible D gene (6 bases). The CDR3 is made up of 15 amino acids. The germline V gene encodes CDR1 SGDLS and CDR2 YYNGEE. The V gene lost 4 bases and the J gene lost 0 bases, with 10 bases spanning the gap. CDR3 region: CASSTGTTNTGELFF. The CDR3, as DNA: TGTGCCAGCAGCACAGGGACAACGAACACCGGGGAGCTGTTTTTT.

V gene TRBV27 combines with J gene TRBJ2-1, with TRBD2 matching over 7 bases. CDR1 and CDR2 from the germline V gene are MNHEY and SMNVEV (reference sequence). CDR3 length: 13 residues. The V and J ends lost 6 bases and 5 bases, in that order; junction bases with no gene match: 4. The CDR3 protein is CASSTSVNNEQFF. The CDR3, as DNA: TGTGCCAGCAGCACTAGCGTCAACAATGAGCAGTTCTTC.

This clone was detected a few times. The chain employs TRBV7-9 and TRBJ1-1, with D maybe TRBD1 (5 bases). V was trimmed by 11 bases and J by 7 bases, leaving 17 bases between them. Per germline, CDR1 SEHNR and CDR2 FQNEAQ (reference sequence). CDR3 length: 12 amino acids. The chain's CDR3 is CASVPGKGEAFF. As DNA, the CDR3 is TGTGCCTCAGTTCCAGGGAAGGGTGAAGCTTTCTTT.

This clone counts as medium-sized. The chain couples TRBV27 to TRBJ2-7; 10 positions match TRBD2. Trimming removed 2 bases from V and 5 bases from J; junction bases left unmatched: 6. This CDR3 region has 15 residues. CDR1 MNHEY and CDR2 SMNVEV come from the germline V gene (reference sequence). The CDR3 DNA follows: TGTGCCAGCAGTTTACGAGCGGGAGGGAATAACGAGCAGTACTTC. It yields the protein CASSLRAGGNNEQYF.

This chain uses TRBV28 with TRBJ1-5; 7 nucleotides match TRBD1. Per the germline V gene, CDR1 is MDHEN and CDR2 is SYDVKM. This CDR3 spans 14 amino acids. With 4 bases clipped from V and 5 bases from J, the junction kept 5 bases outside the gene matches. The DNA for the CDR3 is TGTGCCAGCAGTTACAGGGGTCATGATCAGCCCCAGCATTTT. This encodes CASSYRGHDQPQHF.

The chain uses TRBV29-1 and TRBJ2-2, with no clear D. CDR3 length: 15 amino acids. V lost 2 bases and J 2 bases, leaving 12 bases between the germline ends. CDR1 is SQVTM and CDR2 is ANQGSEA in the germline V gene. The CDR3 DNA follows: TGCAGCGTTGAAATGGCCATAGCTAACACCGGGGAGCTGTTTTTT. Protein: CSVEMAIANTGELFF.

Remarks on this clone: The junction departs from the called germline gene at one end, perhaps through a read error. The sample carries other DNA sequences with the same CDR3. The CDR3 here is CATRKPADTQYF. The CDR3 DNA reads TGCGCCACCAGAAAGCCCGCGGATACGCAGTATTTT. This chain links TRBV6-5 with TRBJ2-3; D not resolved. Germline CDR1 is MNHEY and CDR2 is SVGAGI. The length of the CDR3 is 12 residues.

V is TRBV7-6 and J is TRBJ2-7; D gene unclear. This CDR3 has 10 amino acids. The ends were cut back, 11 bases at V and 5 bases at J, with 10 bases in the middle. Germline V CDR1 and CDR2: SGHVS, FNYEAQ. CDR3 protein: CAVGGNEQYF. In nucleotides, the CDR3 is TGTGCCGTCGGCGGTAACGAGCAGTACTTC.

The rearrangement uses TRBV19 and TRBJ1-2; no firm D call. Between the trimmed V and J ends, which lost 3 bases and 7 bases, there was a span of 9 bases. Germline lookup yields CDR1 LNHDA and CDR2 SQIVND (reference sequence). This CDR3 has 12 amino acids. The DNA of the CDR3 is TGTGCCAGTAGTATCGGTCTAGGTGGCTACACCTTC. It yields the protein CASSIGLGGYTF.

V and J are TRBV5-1 and TRBJ2-7; 8 nucleotides line up with TRBD2. Per germline, CDR1 SGHRS and CDR2 YFSETQ. The CDR3 is 14 amino acids. Germline trimming cut 3 bases from V and 0 bases from J; bases unmatched to any gene: 2. CDR3 nucleotides: TGCGCCAGCAGCTCGGCGGGAGGCTCCTACGAGCAGTACTTC. It translates to CASSSAGGSYEQYF.

This sequence joins TRBV9 and TRBJ1-2; tentatively, D is TRBD1 (5 bases). The V gene's germline CDR1 is SGDLS and CDR2 YYNGEE. There are 16 residues in the CDR3. V gave up 4 bases and J gave up 8 bases, with 24 bases separating them. The CDR3 nucleotides are TGTGCCAGCAGCTCCCCCCAGGCCGGGGGGTCCCTAGGCTACACCTTC. Translating gives CASSSPQAGGSLGYTF.

This chain connects TRBV30 to TRBJ2-7; D gene ambiguous. CDR1 is GTSNPN and CDR2 is SVGIG in the germline V gene (reference sequence). Deletions cut 0 bases from V and 2 bases from J, with 11 bases between. The CDR3 length is 14 residues. CDR3 sequence reads: CAWSVRGEAYEQYF. The CDR3 region has the DNA TGTGCCTGGAGTGTACGAGGCGAGGCCTACGAGCAGTACTTC.

The chain links TRBV7-8 to TRBJ2-5; perhaps TRBD1 as D (6 bases). Trimming cost V 3 bases and J 2 bases, with 7 bases left between them. The CDR3 is made up of 13 amino acids. Looked up from germline, CDR1 is SGHVS and CDR2 is FQNEAQ. The CDR3 region has the DNA TGTGCCAGCAGCTTGGGGACACAAGAGACCCAGTACTTC. Its translation is CASSLGTQETQYF.

V is TRBV7-6 and J is TRBJ2-7, with a weak D call TRBD1 (5 bases). Trimming removed 3 bases at V and 0 bases at J, with 9 bases between. Germline lookup yields CDR1 SGHVS and CDR2 FNYEAQ. This CDR3 has 14 residues. The CDR3 reads CASSFGDSSYEQYF. The CDR3 DNA sequence: TGTGCCAGCAGCTTTGGCGACAGCTCCTACGAGCAGTACTTC. The full variable domain, with the rest looked up from reference TRBV7-6 and TRBJ2-7, is GAGVSQSPRYKVTKRGQDVALRCDPISGHVSLYWYRQALGQGPEFLTYFNYEAQQDKSGLPNDRFSAERPEGSISTLTIQRTEQRDSAMYRCASSFGDSSYEQYFGPGTRLTVT.

CDR3 bases: TGCGCCAGCAGCCAAGATTCACTCCCATCCACGGTGGGGGGCACTGAAGCTTTCTTT. Translating gives CASSQDSLPSTVGGTEAFF. The chain uses TRBV4-1 and TRBJ1-1, with D perhaps TRBD1 (5 bases). CDR1 is MGHRA and CDR2 is YSYEKL in the germline V gene. This CDR3 is built from 19 residues. The V gene lost 0 bases and the J gene lost 4 bases, with 24 bases spanning the gap.

The V and J genes are TRBV5-6 and TRBJ2-7; no clear D. The germline V and J ends were trimmed by 0 bases and 5 bases, with 6 bases remaining between them. Germline CDR1 is SGHDT and CDR2 is YYEEEE. The CDR3 totals 12 residues. The CDR3 here is CASSLGYNEQYF. DNA for the CDR3: TGTGCCAGCAGCTTGGGGTACAACGAGCAGTACTTC.

The chain carries TRBV9 and TRBJ2-7; 11 bases fit TRBD1. Per the germline V gene, CDR1 is SGDLS and CDR2 is YYNGEE. The CDR3 loop spans 16 amino acids. With 2 bases clipped from V and 2 bases from J, the junction kept 6 bases outside the gene matches. The CDR3 DNA sequence: TGTGCCAGCAGCGTCGGCGGGACAGGGGGTGCCTACGAGCAGTACTTC. Residues: CASSVGGTGGAYEQYF.

The chain has TRBV29-1 and TRBJ2-7, with 8 bases identical to TRBD2. This CDR3 has 14 residues. Germline V gene lookup returns CDR1 SQVTM and CDR2 ANQGSEA. CDR3 region: CSAGAGGVSYEQYF. CDR3 nucleotides: TGCAGTGCGGGGGCGGGAGGAGTTTCCTACGAGCAGTACTTC.

This clone was seen only once. This rearrangement joins TRBV5-6 to TRBJ2-1, with 8 bases matching TRBD2. The germline V gene encodes CDR1 SGHDT and CDR2 YYEEEE. V was pared by 4 bases and J by 7 bases, with 13 bases of the junction left unmatched. The CDR3 runs 16 residues. CDR3 in DNA: TGTGCCAGCAGCCTCGAGGGTAGCGGGATTTGGAATGAGCAGTTCTTC. Translated: CASSLEGSGIWNEQFF.

The V and J genes are TRBV27 and TRBJ1-1; D may be TRBD1 (5 bases). CDR1 is MNHEY and CDR2 is SMNVEV in the germline V gene (reference sequence). The CDR3 totals 15 residues. Trimming left V 0 bases short and J 8 bases short, with 16 bases between. CDR3 residues: CASSLSKSRGLEAFF. CDR3 in DNA: TGTGCCAGCAGTTTATCGAAATCGCGGGGCCTCGAAGCTTTCTTT.

The chain has TRBV9 and TRBJ2-3; D gene ambiguous. The V end lost 0 bases, the J end lost 0 bases, and 5 bases lay between the germline ends. The CDR3 totals 14 residues. Germline values: CDR1 SGDLS, CDR2 YYNGEE. CDR3 bases: TGTGCCAGCAGCGTAGCGGGTAGCACAGATACGCAGTATTTT. It translates to CASSVAGSTDTQYF.